What follows describes a single T cell receptor beta chain. This specimen comes from a study of OX40 agonist ivuxolimab in advanced cancers. The CDR3 runs 15 residues. V lost 0 bases, J lost 8 bases, and 17 bases lay in between. Germline-derived CDR1 and CDR2 are GTSNPN and SVGIG (reference sequence). Baseline, cycle 4 day 1, and cycle 7 day 1 were the blood sampling points. Only in-frame clones appear in the TCRdb table, and some are missing; sequencing was by immunoSEQ multiplex PCR. The data hold 90,000 to 100,000 clones, with around 90% observed a single time. Sequenced material: CD4+ or CD8+ T cells sorted from blood, taken in a trial of the OX40 agonist ivuxolimab. The clonotype was recovered from an adult with an advanced solid tumor such as melanoma, head and neck, liver or kidney cancer. The chain joins TRBV30 to TRBJ2-1; TRBD1 is a possible D gene (5 bases). The CDR3 loop is CAWSVGQGPIDEQFF. In DNA form, the CDR3 reads TGTGCCTGGAGTGTAGGGCAGGGCCCTATCGATGAGCAGTTCTTC. The whole variable domain, filled in from reference TRBV30 and TRBJ2-1, reads SQTIHQWPATLVQPVGSPLSLECTVEGTSNPNLYWYRQAAGRGLQLLFYSVGIGQISSEVPQNLSASRPQDRQFILSSKKLLLSDSGFYLCAWSVGQGPIDEQFFGPGTRLTVL.